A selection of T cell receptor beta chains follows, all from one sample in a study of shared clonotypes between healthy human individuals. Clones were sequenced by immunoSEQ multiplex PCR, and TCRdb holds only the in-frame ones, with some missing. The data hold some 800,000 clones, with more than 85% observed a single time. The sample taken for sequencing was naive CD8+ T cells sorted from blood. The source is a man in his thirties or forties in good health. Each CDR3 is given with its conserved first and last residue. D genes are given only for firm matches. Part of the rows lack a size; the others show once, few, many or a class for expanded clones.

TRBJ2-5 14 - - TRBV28 CASSRYRDQETQYF TGTGCCAGCAGTAGGTACCGGGATCAAGAGACCCAGTACTTC
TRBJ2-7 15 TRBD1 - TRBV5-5 CASSQGQGGSHEQYF TGTGCCAGCAGCCAAGGACAGGGGGGGAGTCACGAGCAGTACTTC
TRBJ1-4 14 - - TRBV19 CATLWVGDNEKLFF TGTGCCACCTTGTGGGTAGGGGATAATGAAAAACTGTTTTTT
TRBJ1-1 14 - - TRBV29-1 CSVNQAGENTEAFF TGCAGCGTGAACCAGGCCGGCGAGAACACTGAAGCTTTCTTT
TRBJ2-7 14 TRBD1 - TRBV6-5 CASRNRGYGYEQYF TGTGCCAGCAGAAACAGGGGATATGGGTACGAGCAGTACTTC
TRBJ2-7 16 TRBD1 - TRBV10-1 CASGDDQTGGLYEQYF TGCGCCAGCGGGGACGACCAGACAGGGGGCCTCTACGAGCAGTACTTC
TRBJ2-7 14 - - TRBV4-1 CASSQLDGTYEQYF TGCGCCAGCAGCCAACTGGACGGGACCTACGAGCAGTACTTC
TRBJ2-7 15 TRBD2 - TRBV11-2 CASSDLGLATNEQYF TGTGCCAGCAGCGACTTGGGACTAGCTACGAACGAGCAGTACTTC
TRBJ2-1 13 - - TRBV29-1 CSAWAEAYNEQFF TGCTCTGCGTGGGCGGAAGCCTACAATGAGCAGTTCTTC
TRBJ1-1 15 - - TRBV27 CASSPRGHLNTEAFF TGTGCCAGCAGTCCCCGGGGACACCTGAACACTGAAGCTTTCTTT
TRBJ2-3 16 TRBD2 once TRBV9 CASSPRRVGLADTQYF TGTGCCAGCAGCCCACGACGGGTGGGACTAGCAGATACGCAGTATTTT
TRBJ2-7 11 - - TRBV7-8 CASSPGYEQYF TGTGCCAGCAGCCCAGGGTACGAGCAGTACTTC
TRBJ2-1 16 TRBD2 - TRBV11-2 CASSGRTSGSSDEQFF TGTGCCAGCAGCGGACGGACTAGCGGGAGTTCCGATGAGCAGTTCTTC
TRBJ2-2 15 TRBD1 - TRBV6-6 CASSYSGQGAGELFF TGTGCCAGCAGTTACTCGGGACAGGGGGCCGGGGAGCTGTTTTTT
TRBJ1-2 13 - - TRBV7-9 CASLGQKNYGYTF TGTGCCAGCCTCGGACAGAAAAACTATGGCTACACCTTC